Each of the 9 T cell receptor beta chains below was sequenced from the same sample in a study of T cells expressing NK-cell markers. TCRdb re-called the 5' RACE reads, yielding one record per CDR3 amino acid sequence without DNA. This sample carries some 500,000 distinct CDR3 sequences, with roughly 1.4% going to the ten biggest clones. The sequencing sample was made of blood T cells: a sorted CD56 or NKG2C T cell subset, CD4+ or CD8+ T cells, or bulk PBMC T cells (not recorded which). These TCRs come from a woman aged 45 to 65 in good health.

This rearrangement joins TRBV10-3 to TRBJ2-3; TCRdb's assignment of TRBD2 cannot be checked, as there is no DNA. The CDR3 loop spans 15 amino acids. Germline loops: CDR1 ENHRY, CDR2 SYGVKD. The CDR3 loop reads CAISQLAGATDTQYF.

The rearrangement joins TRBV11-2 to TRBJ2-4; absent DNA, TCRdb's TRBD1 call cannot be checked. This CDR3 spans 17 amino acids. Germline-derived CDR1 and CDR2 are SGHAT and FQNNGV. CDR3 loop: CASSLGTARAGGSIQYF. The full variable domain, in which reference TRBV11-2 and TRBJ2-4 provide the parts outside the CDR3, is EAGVAQSPRYKIIEKRQSVAFWCNPISGHATLYWYQQILGQGPKLLIQFQNNGVVDDSQLPKDRFSAERLKGVDSTLKIQPAKLEDSAVYLCASSLGTARAGGSIQYFGAGTRLSVL.

The V gene is TRBV19, the J gene TRBJ2-2. From germline, CDR1 is LNHDA and CDR2 SQIVND (reference sequence). The CDR3 has 14 amino acids. This CDR3 is CASSYQSNTGELFF. The variable domain in full, completed from reference TRBV19 and TRBJ2-2, reads DGGITQSPKYLFRKEGQNVTLSCEQNLNHDAMYWYRQDPGQGLRLIYYSQIVNDFQKGDIAEGYSVSREKKESFPLTVTSAQKNPTAFYLCASSYQSNTGELFFGEGSRLTVL.

The chain carries TRBV5-4 and TRBJ2-5; the D gene TCRdb calls, TRBD2, cannot be checked with no DNA. The CDR3 is made up of 16 amino acids. The germline V gene encodes CDR1 SGHNT and CDR2 YYREEE (reference sequence). The CDR3 reads CASSLRGLAGKETQYF. Full variable domain (outside the CDR3, taken from reference TRBV5-4 and TRBJ2-5): ETGVTQSPTHLIKTRGQQVTLRCSSQSGHNTVSWYQQALGQGPQFIFQYYREEENGRGNFPPRFSGLQFPNYSSELNVNALELDDSALYLCASSLRGLAGKETQYFGPGTRLLVL.

The rearrangement uses TRBV20-1 and TRBJ2-1; the TRBD2 assignment by TCRdb is unverifiable without DNA. The CDR3 is 15 residues long. Germline values: CDR1 DFQATT, CDR2 SNEGSKA (reference sequence). The CDR3 region is CSARDRLARDNEQFF.

The rearrangement joins TRBV12-3 or TRBV12-4 to TRBJ2-7; without DNA, the TCRdb call of TRBD2 cannot be checked. CDR3 length equals 14 residues. This CDR3 is CASSIGTAGGEQYF.

This rearrangement joins TRBV3-1 to TRBJ2-1; the D call from TCRdb, TRBD2, cannot be confirmed without DNA. Per the germline V gene, CDR1 is LGHDT and CDR2 is YNNKEL (reference sequence). The CDR3 length is 19 residues. CDR3 sequence reads: CASSQAGLKGTSGHNEQFF.

The J gene is TRBJ2-1, the V gene TRBV20-1; TCRdb designates TRBD1, a call that cannot be tested without DNA. Per the germline V gene, CDR1 is DFQATT and CDR2 is SNEGSKA (reference sequence). This CDR3 comprises 13 residues. The CDR3 reads CSARGQINNEQFF.

V and J are TRBV5-1 and TRBJ2-2; TCRdb lists TRBD1, though no DNA is available to test this call. Germline V gives CDR1 SGHRS, CDR2 YFSETQ. The CDR3 consists of 15 residues. Here the CDR3 reads CASLEGTGITGELFF.